Below, 18 T cell receptor beta chains from the same sample are listed, as sequenced in a study of blood T cell repertoires in COVID-19. Some clones are missing from TCRdb's copy, which holds only in-frame ones; the method was immunoSEQ multiplex PCR. The repertoire consists of some 530,000 clones, with approximately 83% occurring once and the leading ten covering approximately 3.2%. The source material was peripheral blood. The receptor set was obtained from a human donor in a cohort sampled during active COVID-19.

The chain links TRBV11-1 to TRBJ2-7, with 9 nucleotides matching TRBD2. The germline gives CDR1 SGHAT, CDR2 FQDESV (reference sequence). The CDR3 is 16 residues long. Trimming removed 5 bases from V and 3 bases from J; junction bases left unmatched: 11. CDR3 amino acids: CASSPTSGLANYEQYF. In DNA, the CDR3 is TGTGCCAGCAGCCCGACAAGCGGACTAGCGAACTACGAGCAGTACTTC.

This clone occurred once. The gene calls are TRBV6-5 and TRBJ1-6, with D possibly matching TRBD1 (6 bases). The CDR3 extends over 13 amino acids. Germline V gene data show CDR1 as MNHEY and CDR2 as SVGAGI. V shed 5 bases and J shed 7 bases, with 9 bases lying between them. CDR3 coding DNA: TGTGCCAGCAGTCAACAGGGAAATTCACCCCTCCACTTT. This sequence encodes CASSQQGNSPLHF.

The genes are TRBV9 and TRBJ2-5; TRBD2 aligns across 8 bases. With V trimmed by 3 bases and J by 0 bases, 7 bases remained unmatched. The germline V gene has CDR1 SGDLS and CDR2 YYNGEE. This CDR3 has 16 residues. The CDR3 spells CASSAQRGNYQETQYF. CDR3 DNA sequence: TGTGCCAGCAGCGCCCAGCGGGGGAATTACCAAGAGACCCAGTACTTC.

This chain connects TRBV4-3 to TRBJ2-1, with D perhaps TRBD1 (5 bases). This CDR3 spans 15 amino acids. CDR1 is LGHNA and CDR2 is YSLEER in the germline V gene. Trimming stripped 1 base from V and 6 bases from J, with 13 bases between. The CDR3 nucleotides read TGCGCCAGCAGCCAAGGGCACAGGAACGGCAATGAGCAGTTCTTC. Translating gives CASSQGHRNGNEQFF.

The chain combines TRBV2 with TRBJ2-1, with 8 positions matching TRBD1. Germline trimming cut 6 bases from V and 6 bases from J; bases unmatched to any gene: 7. This CDR3 spans 14 amino acids. Germline V lookup: CDR1 SNHLY, CDR2 FYNNEI. CDR3: CASRRTGLGNEQFF. DNA of the CDR3: TGTGCCAGCAGGCGGACAGGGCTAGGCAATGAGCAGTTCTTC. Full variable domain (outside the CDR3, taken from reference TRBV2 and TRBJ2-1): EPEVTQTPSHQVTQMGQEVILRCVPISNHLYFYWYRQILGQKVEFLVSFYNNEISEKSEIFDDQFSVERPDGSNFTLKIRSTKLEDSAMYFCASRRTGLGNEQFFGPGTRLTVL.

This clone was found once. The V call is TRBV7-3, the J call TRBJ2-6; 10 bases are a match to TRBD1. Germline lookup yields CDR1 SGHTA and CDR2 FQGTGA. This CDR3 region has 17 residues. With V trimmed by 7 bases and J by 4 bases, 10 bases remained unmatched. CDR3 nucleotide sequence: TGTGCCAGCACCAAGACAGGGGGCGCGATAGGGGCCAACGTCCTGACTTTC. It specifies CASTKTGGAIGANVLTF. The full variable domain, in which reference TRBV7-3 and TRBJ2-6 provide the parts outside the CDR3, is GAGVSQTPSNKVTEKGKYVELRCDPISGHTALYWYRQSLGQGPEFLIYFQGTGAADDSGLPNDRFFAVRPEGSVSTLKIQRTERGDSAVYLCASTKTGGAIGANVLTFGAGSRLTVL.

This sequence joins TRBV19 and TRBJ2-5; 8 nucleotides align to TRBD2. Losses at the gene ends were 7 bases for V and 5 bases for J; bases not matched to a gene: 6. Germline V lookup: CDR1 LNHDA, CDR2 SQIVND (reference sequence). The CDR3 has 13 residues. The CDR3, as DNA: TGTGCCAGTAAAGTCACGGGGGGGGAGACCCAGTACTTC. Translating it yields CASKVTGGETQYF.

This clone was seen only a few times. This rearrangement joins TRBV27 to TRBJ2-5, with D hard to call. The germline gives CDR1 MNHEY, CDR2 SMNVEV (reference sequence). The CDR3 is 12 residues long. The V gene lost 0 bases and the J gene lost 5 bases, with 4 bases spanning the gap. CDR3 amino acids: CASSLSRETQYF. The CDR3 nucleotides read TGTGCCAGCAGTTTATCGCGGGAGACCCAGTACTTC.

The rearrangement joins TRBV19 to TRBJ2-6; TRBD1 matches 10 bases. V lost 8 bases, J lost 1 base, and 8 bases stayed unmatched. This CDR3 spans 17 amino acids. CDR1 and CDR2 (germline): LNHDA, SQIVND (reference sequence). CDR3 DNA sequence: TGTGCCAGTGGAGCCGGGACAGGGGTATCTGGGGCCAACGTCCTGACTTTC. Protein sequence: CASGAGTGVSGANVLTF.

The chain recombines TRBV28 with TRBJ2-5; a possible D gene is TRBD1 (7 bases). Trimming left V 5 bases short and J 1 base short, with 20 bases between. The CDR3 contains 17 residues. CDR1 is MDHEN and CDR2 is SYDVKM in the germline V gene. The CDR3 region has the DNA TGTGCCAGCAGTAGGTCCTTCGCAGGGGGGCGCCAAGAGACCCAGTACTTC. It encodes CASSRSFAGGRQETQYF.

The chain has TRBV28 and TRBJ2-2, with 8 nucleotides matching TRBD2. CDR1 is MDHEN, CDR2 SYDVKM, per germline. The ends lost 6 bases at V and 4 bases at J; junction bases unmatched: 4. This CDR3 region has 14 residues. As DNA, the CDR3 is TGTGCCAGCAGACGGGCGGGAGGCACCGGGGAGCTGTTTTTT. Amino acid sequence: CASRRAGGTGELFF.

The chain is built from TRBV7-8 and TRBJ1-3, with 8 bases matching TRBD1. The J call may not be correct, given that the DNA end is closer to TRBJ2-2. Germline V gene lookup returns CDR1 SGHVS and CDR2 FQNEAQ. This CDR3 is 15 amino acids long. The CDR3: CASSSRGRETGELFF. CDR3 DNA sequence: TGTGCCAGCAGCTCCAGGGGGCGCGAAACCGGGGAGCTGTTTTTT.

The chain combines TRBV18 with TRBJ1-1, with D possibly matching TRBD1 (5 bases). Germline V CDR1 and CDR2: KGHSH, LQKENI. Between the trimmed V and J ends, which lost 4 bases and 5 bases, there was a span of 17 bases. The CDR3 consists of 15 residues. The CDR3 nucleotides read TGTGCCAGCTCACAAGAAGGGGAAAGAGGTACTGAAGCTTTCTTT. This sequence encodes CASSQEGERGTEAFF.

This rearrangement joins TRBV2 to TRBJ2-5; 9 bases align to TRBD1. This CDR3 has 15 amino acids. Germline loops: CDR1 SNHLY, CDR2 FYNNEI. J lost 4 bases, V lost 7 bases, and 10 bases had no gene match. CDR3: CASTGSGTGLETQYF. The DNA of the CDR3 is TGTGCCAGCACCGGGTCCGGGACAGGGCTAGAGACCCAGTACTTC.

This clone was counted a single time. This chain links TRBV2 with TRBJ1-2, with D perhaps matching TRBD1 (5 bases). The CDR3 is 13 residues long. CDR1 is SNHLY and CDR2 is FYNNEI in the germline V gene. The V end lost 5 bases, the J end lost 4 bases, and 11 bases lay between the germline ends. Here the CDR3 DNA reads TGTGCCAGCAGTCCTACAGGTCCCTATGGCTACACCTTC. Protein product: CASSPTGPYGYTF. Drawing the rest from reference TRBV2 and TRBJ1-2, the complete variable domain is EPEVTQTPSHQVTQMGQEVILRCVPISNHLYFYWYRQILGQKVEFLVSFYNNEISEKSEIFDDQFSVERPDGSNFTLKIRSTKLEDSAMYFCASSPTGPYGYTFGSGTRLTVV.

This clone occurred a few times. This chain uses TRBV13 with TRBJ1-2; possibly TRBD1 for D (5 bases). V was pared by 0 bases and J by 4 bases, with 12 bases between. CDR3 size: 15 residues. Germline V gives CDR1 PRHDT, CDR2 FYEKMQ (reference sequence). The CDR3 DNA follows: TGTGCCAGCAGCTTAGGGGACCTGGGGGGCTATGGCTACACCTTC. It codes for CASSLGDLGGYGYTF.

This chain connects TRBV19 to TRBJ2-3; D is unresolved. V was clipped by 5 bases and J by 0 bases, with 18 bases between them. Germline V gene lookup returns CDR1 LNHDA and CDR2 SQIVND (reference sequence). The CDR3 loop spans 17 amino acids. CDR3: CASSLRASATSTDTQYF. For the CDR3, the DNA is TGTGCCAGTAGTTTGCGAGCGAGCGCAACTAGCACAGATACGCAGTATTTT.

The J gene is TRBJ1-1, the V gene TRBV19; tentatively, D is TRBD1 (5 bases). In germline, CDR1 is LNHDA, CDR2 SQIVND (reference sequence). This CDR3 has 14 amino acids. V shed 5 bases and J shed 1 base, with 11 bases lying between them. This CDR3 reads CASSPGRGNTEAFF. The CDR3 DNA reads as TGTGCCAGTAGTCCTGGGAGGGGGAACACTGAAGCTTTCTTT.